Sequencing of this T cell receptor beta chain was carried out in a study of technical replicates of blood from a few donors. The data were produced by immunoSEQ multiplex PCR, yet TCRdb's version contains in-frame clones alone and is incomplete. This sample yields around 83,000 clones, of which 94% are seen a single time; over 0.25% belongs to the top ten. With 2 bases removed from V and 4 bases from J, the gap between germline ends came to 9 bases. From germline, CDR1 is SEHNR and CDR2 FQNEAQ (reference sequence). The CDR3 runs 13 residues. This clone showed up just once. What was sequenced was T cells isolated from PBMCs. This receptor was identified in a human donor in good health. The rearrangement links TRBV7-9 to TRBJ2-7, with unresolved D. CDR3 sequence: CASSLTERYEQYF. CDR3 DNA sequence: TGTGCCAGCAGCTTAACAGAACGATACGAGCAGTACTTC.